The clone carrying this T cell receptor (beta chain) occurred a few times. The CDR3 extends over 15 amino acids. V was clipped by 6 bases and J by 4 bases; unmatched bases: 7. The germline V gene encodes CDR1 SNHLY and CDR2 FYNNEI. This record comes from a study of cytomegalovirus exposure and HLA in healthy donors. The PCR made use of 60 Vbeta and 13 Jbeta primers. Clones were read by immunoSEQ multiplex PCR, and TCRdb kept only the in-frame ones, dropping some. The table has about 130,000 clones, roughly 70% seen once; the top ten hold under 3.5%. The sample was PBMCs. This receptor was identified in a man between 25 and 39 years old in good health and CMV-seronegative. The rearrangement links TRBV2 to TRBJ2-2, with 8 bases aligning to TRBD2. CDR3 amino acids: CASSAFSGVTGELFF. The CDR3 region has the DNA TGTGCCAGCAGCGCCTTTAGCGGGGTCACCGGGGAGCTGTTTTTT.